This TCR beta chain derives from a study of blood T cell repertoires in COVID-19. The overall study: T cells, B-cell-depleted T cells, or PBMCs supplied cDNA or gDNA.

This CDR3 has 15 amino acids. CDR1 and CDR2 from the germline V gene are LNHDA and SQIVND (reference sequence). Trimming shortened V by 4 bases and J by 8 bases, and 20 bases separated the two germline ends. Study processing details: Reference gene primer amplification yielded estimated nucleated cell counts. Assay: immunoSEQ multiplex PCR; the TCRdb copy retains only in-frame clones and omits some. Clonal size and the V and J genes are those of that table, whereas D and trimming came from the DNA. The sample lists around 150,000 clones, about 80% seen once, with 15% to 20% in the top ten. This TCR derives from a woman at least 80 years old with acute or convalescent COVID-19. The chain has TRBV19 and TRBJ1-1, with D unclear. Sequencing was done on a sample of peripheral blood. The CDR3: CASSTQTGALGEAFF. CDR3 DNA: TGTGCCAGTAGTACCCAGACGGGAGCCTTGGGCGAAGCTTTCTTT.